The sequence of this TCR beta chain was determined in a study of cytomegalovirus exposure and HLA in healthy donors. TCRdb keeps only in-frame clones here, not all; method: immunoSEQ multiplex PCR. Here the sample spans approximately 260,000 clones, 65% to 90% being singletons. Remarks on this clone: Its antigen remains unidentified.

General study findings and limits: In the 120 validation repertoires, approximately 93% of cluster scores exceeded 0, per a later analysis. Rarity characterized most TCR sequences, yet some public TCRs appeared in many donors.

Trimming left V 0 bases short and J 3 bases short, with 15 bases between. The CDR3 totals 16 residues. Germline CDR1 SGHNT, CDR2 YYREEE (reference sequence). The TCR sequence derives from a woman aged 18 to 35 in good health and CMV-seronegative. The chain recombines TRBV5-4 with TRBJ1-2; D call uncertain. Material for sequencing was PBMCs. The CDR3 DNA sequence: TGTGCCAGCAGCTTGGAATCGAGGCTTCGTGACTATGGCTACACCTTC. Amino acids: CASSLESRLRDYGYTF.